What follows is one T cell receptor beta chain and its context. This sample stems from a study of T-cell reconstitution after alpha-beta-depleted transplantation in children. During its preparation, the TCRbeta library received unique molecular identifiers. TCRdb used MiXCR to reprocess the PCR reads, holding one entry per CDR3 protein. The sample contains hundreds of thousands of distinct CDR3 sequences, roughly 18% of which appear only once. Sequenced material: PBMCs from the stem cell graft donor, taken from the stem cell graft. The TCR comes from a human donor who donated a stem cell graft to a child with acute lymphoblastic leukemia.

The DNA of the CDR3 is TGTGCCAGCACCCAGCAGCACCTTTCTGGAAACACCATATATTTT. This encodes CASTQQHLSGNTIYF. The rearrangement uses TRBV12-3 or TRBV12-4 and TRBJ1-3; D not resolved. The CDR3 spans 15 residues. V gave up 7 bases and J gave up 1 base, with 14 bases separating them.